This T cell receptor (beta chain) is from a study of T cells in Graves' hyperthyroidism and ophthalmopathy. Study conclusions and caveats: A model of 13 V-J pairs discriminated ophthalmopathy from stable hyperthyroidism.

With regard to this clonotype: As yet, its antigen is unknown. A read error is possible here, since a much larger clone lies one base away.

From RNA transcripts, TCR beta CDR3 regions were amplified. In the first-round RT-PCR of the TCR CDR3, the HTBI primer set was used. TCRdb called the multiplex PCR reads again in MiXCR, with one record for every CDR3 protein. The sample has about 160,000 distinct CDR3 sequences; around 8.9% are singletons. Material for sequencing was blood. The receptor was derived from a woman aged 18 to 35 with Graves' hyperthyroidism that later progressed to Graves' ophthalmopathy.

CDR3 protein: CASIAKEGVREAFF. The CDR3 coding sequence is TGTGCCAGCATCGCCAAAGAGGGGGTAAGGGAAGCTTTCTTT. The chain carries TRBV2 and TRBJ1-1; weak D call: TRBD1 (6 bases). V was trimmed by 7 bases and J by 8 bases, leaving 20 bases between them. The CDR3 loop spans 14 amino acids. The germline gives CDR1 SNHLY, CDR2 FYNNEI.